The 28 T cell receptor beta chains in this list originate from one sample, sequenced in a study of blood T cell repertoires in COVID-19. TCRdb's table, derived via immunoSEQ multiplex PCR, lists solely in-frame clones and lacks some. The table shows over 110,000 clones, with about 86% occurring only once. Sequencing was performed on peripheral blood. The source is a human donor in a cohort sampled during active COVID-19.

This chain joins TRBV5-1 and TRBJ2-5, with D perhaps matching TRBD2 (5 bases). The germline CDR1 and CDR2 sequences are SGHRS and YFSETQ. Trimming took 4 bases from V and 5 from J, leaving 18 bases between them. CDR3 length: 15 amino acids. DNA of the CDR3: TGCGCCAGCAGCAGAGCGGTTCAATCGGCGGAGACCCAGTACTTC. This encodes CASSRAVQSAETQYF.

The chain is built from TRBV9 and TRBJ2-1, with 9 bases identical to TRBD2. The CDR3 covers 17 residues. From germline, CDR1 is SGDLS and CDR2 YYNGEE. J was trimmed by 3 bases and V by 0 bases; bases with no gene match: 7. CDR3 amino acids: CASSVASSGTIYNEQFF. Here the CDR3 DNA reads TGTGCCAGCAGCGTAGCGTCTAGCGGGACCATCTACAATGAGCAGTTCTTC.

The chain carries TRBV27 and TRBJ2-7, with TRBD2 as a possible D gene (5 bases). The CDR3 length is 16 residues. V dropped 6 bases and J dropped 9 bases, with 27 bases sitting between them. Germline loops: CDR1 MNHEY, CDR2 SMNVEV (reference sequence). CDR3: CASRLSPGIGDTMQYF. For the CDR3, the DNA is TGTGCCAGCAGGCTATCCCCCGGGATCGGAGACACCATGCAGTACTTC.

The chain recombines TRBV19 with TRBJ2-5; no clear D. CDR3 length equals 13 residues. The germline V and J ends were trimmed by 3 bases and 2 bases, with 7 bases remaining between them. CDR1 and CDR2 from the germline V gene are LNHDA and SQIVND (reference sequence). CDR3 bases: TGTGCCAGTAGTATGTCAGGACAAGAGACCCAGTACTTC. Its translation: CASSMSGQETQYF. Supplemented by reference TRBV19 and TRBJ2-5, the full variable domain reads DGGITQSPKYLFRKEGQNVTLSCEQNLNHDAMYWYRQDPGQGLRLIYYSQIVNDFQKGDIAEGYSVSREKKESFPLTVTSAQKNPTAFYLCASSMSGQETQYFGPGTRLLVL.

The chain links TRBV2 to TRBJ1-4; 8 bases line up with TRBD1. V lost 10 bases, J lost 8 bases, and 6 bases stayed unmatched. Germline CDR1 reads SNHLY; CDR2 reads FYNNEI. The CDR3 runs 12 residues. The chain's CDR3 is CATQGAGEKLFF. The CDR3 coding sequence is TGTGCCACCCAGGGGGCGGGGGAAAAACTGTTTTTT.

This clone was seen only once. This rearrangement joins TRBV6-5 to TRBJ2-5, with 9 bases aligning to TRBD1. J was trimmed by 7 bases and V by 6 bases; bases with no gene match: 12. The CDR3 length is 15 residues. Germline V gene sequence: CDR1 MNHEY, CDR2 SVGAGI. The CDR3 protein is CASRGQGVSIGTQYF. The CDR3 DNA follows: TGTGCCAGCAGGGGACAGGGAGTCTCGATCGGGACCCAGTACTTC.

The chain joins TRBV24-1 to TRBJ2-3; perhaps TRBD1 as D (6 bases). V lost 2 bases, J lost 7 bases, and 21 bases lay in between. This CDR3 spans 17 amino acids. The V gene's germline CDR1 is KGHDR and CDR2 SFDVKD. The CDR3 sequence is CATSDSTGIQGLYTQYF. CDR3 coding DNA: TGTGCCACCAGTGATTCAACCGGAATACAGGGTCTATATACGCAGTATTTT.

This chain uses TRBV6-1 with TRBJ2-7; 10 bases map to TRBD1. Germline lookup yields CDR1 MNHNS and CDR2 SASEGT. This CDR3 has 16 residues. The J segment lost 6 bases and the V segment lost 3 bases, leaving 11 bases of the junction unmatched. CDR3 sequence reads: CASSDPGQGFSGEQYF. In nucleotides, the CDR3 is TGTGCCAGCAGTGACCCGGGACAGGGGTTTTCAGGCGAGCAGTACTTC.

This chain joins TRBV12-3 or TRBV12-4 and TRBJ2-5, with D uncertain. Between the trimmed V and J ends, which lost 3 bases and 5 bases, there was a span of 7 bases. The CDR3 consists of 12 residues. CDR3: CASSFTSETQYF. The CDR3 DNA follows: TGTGCCAGCAGTTTTACATCGGAGACCCAGTACTTC.

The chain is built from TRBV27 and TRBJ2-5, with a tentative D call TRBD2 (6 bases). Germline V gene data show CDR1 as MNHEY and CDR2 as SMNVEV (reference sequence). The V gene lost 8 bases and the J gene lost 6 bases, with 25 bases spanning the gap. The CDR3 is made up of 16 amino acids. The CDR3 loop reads CASWEGGMVGRKTQYF. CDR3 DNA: TGTGCCAGCTGGGAAGGCGGGATGGTGGGTAGGAAGACCCAGTACTTC.

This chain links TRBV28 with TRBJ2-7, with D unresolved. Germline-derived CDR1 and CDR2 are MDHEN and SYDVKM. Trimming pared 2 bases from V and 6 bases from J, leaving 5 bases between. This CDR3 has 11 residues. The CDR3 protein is CASSLRGEQYF. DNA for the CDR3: TGTGCCAGCAGTTTAAGAGGCGAGCAGTACTTC.

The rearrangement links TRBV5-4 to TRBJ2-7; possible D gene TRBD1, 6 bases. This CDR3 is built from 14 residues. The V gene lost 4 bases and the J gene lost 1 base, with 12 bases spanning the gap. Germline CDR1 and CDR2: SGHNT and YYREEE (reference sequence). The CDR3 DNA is TGTGCCAGCAGCCTCTCCGGACAGTCCTACGAGCAGTACTTC. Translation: CASSLSGQSYEQYF.

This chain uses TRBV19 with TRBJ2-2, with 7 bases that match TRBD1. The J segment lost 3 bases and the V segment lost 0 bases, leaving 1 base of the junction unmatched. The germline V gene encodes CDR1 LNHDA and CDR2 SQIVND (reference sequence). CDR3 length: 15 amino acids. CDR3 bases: TGTGCCAGTAGTATAGACCAGGGGGACACCGGGGAGCTGTTTTTT. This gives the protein CASSIDQGDTGELFF.

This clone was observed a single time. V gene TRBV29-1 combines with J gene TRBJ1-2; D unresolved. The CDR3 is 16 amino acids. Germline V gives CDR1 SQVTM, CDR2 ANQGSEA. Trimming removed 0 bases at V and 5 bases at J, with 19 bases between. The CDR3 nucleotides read TGCAGCGTTGAAGATCGGCAAGCCCCAGGCCGATATGGCTACACCTTC. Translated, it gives CSVEDRQAPGRYGYTF.

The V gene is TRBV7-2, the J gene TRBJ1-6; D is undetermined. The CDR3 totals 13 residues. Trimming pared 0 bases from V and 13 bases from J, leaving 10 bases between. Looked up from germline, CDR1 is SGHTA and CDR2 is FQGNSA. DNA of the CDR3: TGTGCCAGCAGCTTAGCTGGGGAGATTCCCCTCCACTTT. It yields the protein CASSLAGEIPLHF.

In nucleotides, the CDR3 is TGTGCCAGCAGCCGACCAGGGATTTTGGCGTACAATGAGCAGTTCTTC. It specifies CASSRPGILAYNEQFF. The chain combines TRBV14 with TRBJ2-1; a weak D match, TRBD1 (5 bases). CDR1 and CDR2 from the germline V gene are SGHDN and FVKESK. Trimming shortened V by 4 bases and J by 4 bases, and 17 bases separated the two germline ends. The CDR3 is 16 amino acids.

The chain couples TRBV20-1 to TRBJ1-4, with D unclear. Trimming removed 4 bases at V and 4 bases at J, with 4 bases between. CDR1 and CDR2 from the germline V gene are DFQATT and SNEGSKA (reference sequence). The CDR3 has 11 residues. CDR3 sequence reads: CSAIRNEKLFF. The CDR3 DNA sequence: TGCAGTGCTATCCGTAATGAAAAACTGTTTTTT.

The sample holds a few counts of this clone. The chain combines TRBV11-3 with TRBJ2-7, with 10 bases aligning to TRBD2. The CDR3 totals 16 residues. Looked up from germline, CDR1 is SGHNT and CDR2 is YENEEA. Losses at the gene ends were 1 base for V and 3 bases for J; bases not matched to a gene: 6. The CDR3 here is CASSLGTSGAGYEQYF. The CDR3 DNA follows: TGTGCCAGCAGCTTAGGGACTAGCGGAGCCGGCTACGAGCAGTACTTC. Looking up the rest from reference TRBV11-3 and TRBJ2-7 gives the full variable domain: EAGVVQSPRYKIIEKKQPVAFWCNPISGHNTLYWYLQNLGQGPELLIRYENEEAVDDSQLPKDRFSAERLKGVDSTLKIQPAELGDSAVYLCASSLGTSGAGYEQYFGPGTRLTVT.

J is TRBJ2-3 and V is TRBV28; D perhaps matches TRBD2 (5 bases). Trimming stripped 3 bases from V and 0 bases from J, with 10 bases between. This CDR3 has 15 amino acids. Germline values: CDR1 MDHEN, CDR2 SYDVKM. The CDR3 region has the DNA TGTGCCAGCAGTTTTGAGGGAACTAGCACAGATACGCAGTATTTT. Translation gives CASSFEGTSTDTQYF. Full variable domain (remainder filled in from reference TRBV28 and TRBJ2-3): DVKVTQSSRYLVKRTGEKVFLECVQDMDHENMFWYRQDPGLGLRLIYFSYDVKMKEKGDIPEGYSVSREKKERFSLILESASTNQTSMYLCASSFEGTSTDTQYFGPGTRLTVL.

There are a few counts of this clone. CDR3 residues: CASSETPVMNTEAFF. In DNA, the CDR3 is TGTGCCAGCAGCGAAACCCCGGTTATGAACACTGAAGCTTTCTTT. V usage is TRBV7-2 and J usage is TRBJ1-1, with D unclear. The V end lost 5 bases, the J end lost 0 bases, and 13 bases lay between the germline ends. The CDR3 extends over 15 amino acids. CDR1 SGHTA and CDR2 FQGNSA come from the germline V gene.

The CDR3 sequence is CASSSTGRETQYF. For the CDR3, the DNA is TGTGCCAGCAGTTCGACAGGGAGGGAGACCCAGTACTTC. The rearrangement joins TRBV28 to TRBJ2-5; possibly TRBD1 for D (7 bases). CDR1 MDHEN and CDR2 SYDVKM come from the germline V gene. V gave up 4 bases and J gave up 5 bases, with 11 bases separating them. The CDR3 is 13 residues long.

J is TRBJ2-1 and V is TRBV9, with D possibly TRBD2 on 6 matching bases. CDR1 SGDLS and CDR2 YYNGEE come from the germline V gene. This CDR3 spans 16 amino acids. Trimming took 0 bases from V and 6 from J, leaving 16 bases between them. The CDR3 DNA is TGTGCCAGCAGCGTAGTGGCCGGGAGAGGGCCCAATGAGCAGTTCTTC. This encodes CASSVVAGRGPNEQFF. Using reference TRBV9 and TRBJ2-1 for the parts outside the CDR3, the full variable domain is DSGVTQTPKHLITATGQRVTLRCSPRSGDLSVYWYQQSLDQGLQFLIQYYNGEERAKGNILERFSAQQFPDLHSELNLSSLELGDSALYFCASSVVAGRGPNEQFFGPGTRLTVL.

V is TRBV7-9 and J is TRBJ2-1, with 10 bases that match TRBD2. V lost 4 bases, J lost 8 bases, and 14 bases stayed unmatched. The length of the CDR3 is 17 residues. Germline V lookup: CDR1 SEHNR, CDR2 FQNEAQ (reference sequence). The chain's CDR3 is CASSSRSGRAYLYEQFF. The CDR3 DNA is TGTGCCAGCAGCTCTAGGAGCGGGAGGGCCTATCTCTATGAGCAGTTCTTC.

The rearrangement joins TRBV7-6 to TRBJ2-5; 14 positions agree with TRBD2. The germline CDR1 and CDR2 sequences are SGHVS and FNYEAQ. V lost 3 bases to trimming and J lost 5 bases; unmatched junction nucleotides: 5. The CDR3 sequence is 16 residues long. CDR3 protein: CASSLTSGRAGETQYF. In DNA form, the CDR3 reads TGTGCCAGCAGCTTGACTAGCGGGAGGGCCGGGGAGACCCAGTACTTC.

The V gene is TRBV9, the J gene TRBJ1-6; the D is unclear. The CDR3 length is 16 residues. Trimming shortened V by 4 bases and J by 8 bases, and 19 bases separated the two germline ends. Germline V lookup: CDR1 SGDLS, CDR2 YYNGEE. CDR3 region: CASSLYGGLMDSPLHF. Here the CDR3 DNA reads TGTGCCAGCAGCTTATACGGTGGACTGATGGATTCACCCCTCCACTTT. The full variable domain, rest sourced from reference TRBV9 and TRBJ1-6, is DSGVTQTPKHLITATGQRVTLRCSPRSGDLSVYWYQQSLDQGLQFLIQYYNGEERAKGNILERFSAQQFPDLHSELNLSSLELGDSALYFCASSLYGGLMDSPLHFGNGTRLTVT.

In DNA form, the CDR3 reads TGTGCCAGCAGCCCCTTTTCGGGACAGGGGGCCTACGAGCAGTACTTC. It codes for CASSPFSGQGAYEQYF. The rearrangement uses TRBV9 and TRBJ2-7, with TRBD1 matching 11 bases. V lost 4 bases to trimming and J lost 2 bases; unmatched junction nucleotides: 8. The CDR3 runs 16 residues. Germline V gene sequence: CDR1 SGDLS, CDR2 YYNGEE.

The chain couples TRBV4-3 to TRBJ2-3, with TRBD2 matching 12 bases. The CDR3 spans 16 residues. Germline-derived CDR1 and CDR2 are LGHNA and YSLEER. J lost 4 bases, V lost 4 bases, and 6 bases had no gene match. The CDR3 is CASSPRLAGDPDTQYF. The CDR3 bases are TGCGCCAGCAGCCCCAGACTAGCGGGAGATCCAGATACGCAGTATTTT.

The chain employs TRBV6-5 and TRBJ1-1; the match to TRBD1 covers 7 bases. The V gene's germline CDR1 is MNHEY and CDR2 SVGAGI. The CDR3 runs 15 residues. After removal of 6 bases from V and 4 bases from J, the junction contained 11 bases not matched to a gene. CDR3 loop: CASSLITGVGTEAFF. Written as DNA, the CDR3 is TGTGCCAGCAGCCTAATTACAGGGGTAGGCACTGAAGCTTTCTTT.